This T cell receptor beta chain was identified during a study of OX40 agonist ivuxolimab in advanced cancers. Method: immunoSEQ multiplex PCR; TCRdb's copy keeps in-frame clones and lacks some. The sample records approximately 70,000 clones, approximately 81% being singletons. V gave up 5 bases and J gave up 0 bases, with 14 bases separating them. Germline CDR1 and CDR2: SGHVS and FNYEAQ. There are 15 residues in the CDR3. This clone was counted a single time. The gene calls are TRBV7-6 and TRBJ2-7, with TRBD2 as a possible D gene (6 bases). Material: CD4+ or CD8+ T cells sorted from blood, obtained in a trial of the OX40 agonist ivuxolimab. The TCR was taken from an adult with an advanced solid tumor such as melanoma, head and neck, liver or kidney cancer. The DNA of the CDR3 is TGTGCCAGCAGCCCCGGGGTGGGGGGCTCCTACGAGCAGTACTTC. This translates into CASSPGVGGSYEQYF.